The 24 T cell receptor beta chains in this list originate from one sample, sequenced in a study of T cells in Graves' hyperthyroidism and ophthalmopathy. TCR beta CDR3 sequences were amplified from RNA transcripts. The HTBI primer set served for first-round RT-PCR of the TCR CDR3. TCRdb re-called the multiplex PCR reads with MiXCR, one entry per CDR3 protein. The table records a few hundred thousand distinct CDR3 sequences, approximately 14% of them present only once. The material sequenced was blood. The receptors here all came from a middle-aged woman with Graves' ophthalmopathy.

Only a few counts were recorded for this clonotype. This chain links TRBV7-6 with TRBJ2-1; TRBD1 might be the D (6 bases). Trimming shortened V by 4 bases and J by 0 bases, and 10 bases separated the two germline ends. The CDR3 has 15 residues. Per the germline V gene, CDR1 is SGHVS and CDR2 is FNYEAQ. The CDR3 region is CASSSDRNSYNEQFF. CDR3 bases: TGTGCCAGCAGCTCCGACAGGAACTCCTACAATGAGCAGTTCTTC.

This clonotype was picked up many times. The rearrangement joins TRBV6-1 to TRBJ2-1, with TRBD2 identical over 12 bases. The CDR3 spans 17 residues. Germline values: CDR1 MNHNS, CDR2 SASEGT. After removal of 5 bases from V and 8 bases from J, the junction contained 13 bases not matched to a gene. CDR3 coding DNA: TGTGCCAGCAGTTCTATGACTAGCGGGGGCTTTATGTATGAGCAGTTCTTC. Its protein product is CASSSMTSGGFMYEQFF.

This clonotype was seen a handful of times. V usage is TRBV29-1 and J usage is TRBJ1-3; D gene ambiguous. The CDR3 runs 12 residues. Germline CDR1 and CDR2: SQVTM and ANQGSEA. Trimming shortened V by 4 bases and J by 0 bases, and 4 bases separated the two germline ends. The CDR3 nucleotides read TGCAGCGTTGCGGTCTCTGGAAACACCATATATTTT. Its protein product is CSVAVSGNTIYF.

The chain employs TRBV5-1 and TRBJ2-3; a possible D gene is TRBD1 (5 bases). Germline CDR1 is SGHRS and CDR2 is YFSETQ. The CDR3 loop spans 14 amino acids. V was trimmed by 6 bases and J by 3 bases, leaving 14 bases between them. The CDR3 sequence is CASNTGQLTDTQYF. The CDR3 region has the DNA TGCGCCAGCAATACAGGCCAATTAACAGATACGCAGTATTTT.

At least ten counts were recorded for this clonotype. The V and J genes are TRBV5-1 and TRBJ1-1, with 8 bases fitting TRBD1. Looked up from germline, CDR1 is SGHRS and CDR2 is YFSETQ. J lost 0 bases, V lost 2 bases, and 9 bases had no gene match. The CDR3 loop spans 17 amino acids. The CDR3 protein is CASSFSILGQVNTEAFF. The CDR3 DNA is TGCGCCAGCAGCTTCTCCATATTGGGACAGGTGAACACTGAAGCTTTCTTT.

The chain employs TRBV19 and TRBJ2-5; D uncertain. The germline V gene has CDR1 LNHDA and CDR2 SQIVND (reference sequence). V was cut by 4 bases and J by 3 bases, with 9 bases left in between. The CDR3 loop spans 13 amino acids. Written as DNA, the CDR3 is TGTGCCAGTAGTAAGATCGTGAAAGAGACCCAGTACTTC. Translating it yields CASSKIVKETQYF.

With regard to this clonotype: This may stem from a read error, because a much larger clone lies one nucleotide away. CDR3 protein: CAISDPGLAGASSYNEQFF. The CDR3 region has the DNA TGTGCCATCAGTGACCCGGGGCTAGCGGGGGCGAGCTCCTACAATGAGCAGTTCTTC. The gene calls are TRBV24-1 and TRBJ2-1; TRBD2 matches at 10 bases. CDR1 KGHDR and CDR2 SFDVKD come from the germline V gene. CDR3 length equals 19 residues.

The chain has TRBV7-2 and TRBJ1-2; 8 bases map to TRBD1. The V and J ends lost 3 bases and 7 bases, in that order; junction bases with no gene match: 4. Germline V lookup: CDR1 SGHTA, CDR2 FQGNSA. This CDR3 region has 13 residues. The DNA for the CDR3 is TGTGCCAGCAGCTTGACAGGGGACACTGGCTACACCTTC. Translation gives CASSLTGDTGYTF.

This clonotype was seen at least ten times. This chain uses TRBV6-5 with TRBJ1-1; no clear D. V lost 2 bases to trimming and J lost 3 bases, with 7 bases between them. This CDR3 spans 13 amino acids. Germline V CDR1 and CDR2: MNHEY, SVGAGI. DNA for the CDR3: TGTGCCAGCAGTTACGGCGGTTACACTGAAGCTTTCTTT. Protein sequence: CASSYGGYTEAFF.

This clonotype was counted between two and nine times. Relative to the germline gene, one junction end is altered; a read error may explain this. The rearrangement uses TRBV7-9 and TRBJ2-7; 7 bases are shared with TRBD1. CDR1 is SEHNR, CDR2 FQNEAQ, per germline (reference sequence). CDR3 size: 14 residues. The CDR3 DNA reads TGTACCAGCAGCACCGGGACAGCGACCTACGAGCAGTACTTC. Encoded protein: CTSSTGTATYEQYF.

V gene TRBV20-1 combines with J gene TRBJ1-5, with 10 bases identical to TRBD1. Germline lookup yields CDR1 DFQATT and CDR2 SNEGSKA (reference sequence). The CDR3 consists of 14 residues. J lost 4 bases, V lost 7 bases, and 7 bases had no gene match. CDR3 in amino acids: CSVGGGQGNQPQHF. CDR3 DNA sequence: TGCAGTGTCGGTGGGGGACAGGGGAATCAGCCCCAGCATTTT.

In this sample, this clonotype turned up many times. The genes are TRBV6-1 and TRBJ2-3, with TRBD1 identical over 8 bases. This CDR3 spans 13 amino acids. The V segment lost 9 bases and the J segment 1 base; nucleotides outside the gene matches: 3. CDR1 is MNHNS, CDR2 SASEGT, per germline. CDR3 sequence: CASKQGGTDTQYF. The CDR3 DNA sequence: TGTGCCAGTAAACAGGGGGGCACAGATACGCAGTATTTT.

There are a few counts of this clonotype. The V and J genes are TRBV15 and TRBJ2-3, with 9 bases identical to TRBD2. Trimming at V came to 5 bases and at J to 0 bases, leaving 9 bases not matched to a gene. Germline values: CDR1 LNHNV, CDR2 YYDKDF (reference sequence). This CDR3 is built from 17 residues. CDR3 sequence: CATSGVGLAGSTDTQYF. Written as DNA, the CDR3 is TGTGCCACCAGCGGCGTGGGACTAGCAGGTAGCACAGATACGCAGTATTTT.

This clonotype was picked up a small number of times. The chain uses TRBV19 and TRBJ2-1; D unresolved. CDR3 length: 12 amino acids. V lost 8 bases, J lost 7 bases, and 12 bases lay in between. CDR1 and CDR2 from the germline V gene are LNHDA and SQIVND (reference sequence). In DNA, the CDR3 is TGTGCCAGTGGAGTTACCAGAAATGAGCAGTTCTTC. Amino acid sequence: CASGVTRNEQFF.

This clonotype has at least ten counts. The chain is built from TRBV10-3 and TRBJ2-7, with TRBD1 matching over 7 bases. Germline V gene lookup returns CDR1 ENHRY and CDR2 SYGVKD. V trimming: 10 bases; J trimming: 6 bases; junction bases outside the gene matches: 18. The CDR3 totals 15 residues. DNA for the CDR3: TGTGCCACACACTCGGGACAGTTGGCTTCGGGCGAGCAGTACTTC. Protein product: CATHSGQLASGEQYF.

There are many counts of this clonotype. The chain uses TRBV28 and TRBJ1-5; 9 nucleotides match TRBD1. The CDR3 sequence is 15 residues long. V lost 2 bases and J lost 2; bases outside the gene matches: 1. The germline V gene encodes CDR1 MDHEN and CDR2 SYDVKM. CDR3 nucleotide sequence: TGTGCCAGCAGTTTAGGGGACAGGGGCAATCAGCCCCAGCATTTT. It translates to CASSLGDRGNQPQHF.

This clonotype showed up many times. The rearrangement uses TRBV20-1 and TRBJ1-2; 10 nucleotides agree with TRBD1. CDR1 and CDR2 (germline): DFQATT, SNEGSKA (reference sequence). V trimming: 1 base; J trimming: 6 bases; junction bases outside the gene matches: 2. This CDR3 has 13 amino acids. The CDR3 DNA follows: TGCAGTGCTAGAGGACAGGGGGCGGATGGCTACACCTTC. Protein sequence: CSARGQGADGYTF.

This clonotype was counted at least ten times. This sequence joins TRBV11-2 and TRBJ1-2; D possibly corresponds to TRBD1 (6 bases). V was shortened by 5 bases and J by 7 bases, with 17 bases between the two germline ends. The CDR3 contains 14 residues. Germline V gene data show CDR1 as SGHAT and CDR2 as FQNNGV. The CDR3: CASSLSVTGSGYTF. CDR3 sequence (DNA): TGTGCCAGCAGCCTCTCGGTCACAGGGTCTGGCTACACCTTC.

This sequence joins TRBV30 and TRBJ2-1; 7 bases align to TRBD2. Germline values: CDR1 GTSNPN, CDR2 SVGIG (reference sequence). The CDR3 covers 13 residues. With 2 bases clipped from V and 9 bases from J, the junction kept 7 bases outside the gene matches. The CDR3 nucleotides read TGTGCCTGGAGTAGTCTAGCGGTCTTTGAGCAGTTCTTC. Residues: CAWSSLAVFEQFF.

This clonotype was detected ten times or more. The chain recombines TRBV6-1 with TRBJ1-1, with 7 bases lining up with TRBD1. The CDR3 totals 14 residues. J gave up 4 bases and V 7 bases, and 9 bases lay outside the gene matches. CDR1 and CDR2 from the germline V gene are MNHNS and SASEGT. CDR3 nucleotide sequence: TGTGCCAGCAACACAGGAGGACAGGTCACTGAAGCTTTCTTT. This encodes CASNTGGQVTEAFF.

The chain is built from TRBV5-6 and TRBJ2-7, with D perhaps TRBD2 (6 bases). Trimming cost V 3 bases and J 7 bases, with 26 bases left between them. Per germline, CDR1 SGHDT and CDR2 YYEEEE. There are 17 residues in the CDR3. This chain's CDR3 is CASSSPPAAGSAGEQYF. The CDR3 DNA follows: TGTGCCAGCAGCTCACCTCCGGCAGCGGGTTCGGCGGGGGAGCAGTACTTC.

V gene TRBV28 combines with J gene TRBJ2-7; 9 bases agree with TRBD1. Per the germline V gene, CDR1 is MDHEN and CDR2 is SYDVKM. The CDR3 covers 13 residues. Losses at the gene ends were 6 bases for V and 6 bases for J; bases not matched to a gene: 6. The CDR3, as DNA: TGTGCCAGCAGCGGACAGGGGTTTTTCGAGCAGTACTTC. Translated: CASSGQGFFEQYF.

This clonotype was observed many times. The chain couples TRBV28 to TRBJ1-5; possibly TRBD1 for D (5 bases). CDR1 is MDHEN and CDR2 is SYDVKM in the germline V gene. The CDR3 runs to 14 residues. V lost 7 bases to trimming and J lost 3 bases, with 13 bases between them. The CDR3 protein is CASTLGGSNQPQHF. For the CDR3, the DNA is TGTGCCAGCACCTTGGGGGGTTCCAATCAGCCCCAGCATTTT.

At least ten counts were recorded for this clonotype. The gene calls are TRBV18 and TRBJ1-1, with 7 bases identical to TRBD1. This CDR3 has 14 residues. Germline lookup yields CDR1 KGHSH and CDR2 LQKENI. The V and J ends lost 3 bases and 6 bases, in that order; junction bases with no gene match: 7. The CDR3 DNA sequence: TGTGCCAGCTCACCTAGGGACAGCTTGCCTGAAGCTTTCTTT. Amino acid sequence: CASSPRDSLPEAFF.